This T cell receptor beta chain was captured by sequencing in a study of blood T cell repertoires in COVID-19. As for the study in general: Nucleic acid was either cDNA or gDNA, and it came from T cells, B-cell-depleted T cells, or PBMCs.

J gave up 7 bases and V 5 bases, and 5 bases lay outside the gene matches. The V gene's germline CDR1 is SGHNT and CDR2 YYREEE (reference sequence). This CDR3 region has 15 residues. Source study methods: Amplification of reference gene primers was used by the study to estimate nucleated cell counts. Measured with immunoSEQ multiplex PCR; TCRdb has only the in-frame clones, and not every one. Clone size and V and J calls were adopted from that table, with D and trimming inferred from the DNA. Of 120,000 to 150,000 clones listed, 88% are singletons. This TCR was recovered from a man aged 45-65 years with active or convalescent COVID-19. This chain connects TRBV5-4 to TRBJ1-6, with 11 bases fitting TRBD1. Material: peripheral blood. The CDR3 region is CASRLRDRGNSPLHF. The CDR3 region has the DNA TGTGCCAGCAGGCTCCGGGACAGGGGGAATTCACCCCTCCACTTT.